A selection of T cell receptor beta chains follows, all from one sample in a study of blood T cell repertoires in COVID-19. The repertoire was sequenced with immunoSEQ multiplex PCR; TCRdb's copy has only in-frame clones and lacks some. The table has some 290,000 clones, around 87% seen once. Sequenced: peripheral blood. All receptors derive from a woman in her 40s with COVID-19, enrolled during active disease. The CDR3 runs from the conserved cysteine through the conserved F or W. D genes are given only for firm matches. The size field is filled for only some rows; it gives once, few, many or a size class.

TGCAGCGTTACAGGGGGCACCGATCAGCCCCAGCATTTT | CSVTGGTDQPQHF | TRBV29-1 | NA | TRBD1 | TRBJ1-5
TGCGCCAGCAGCCACTTAACCCGGCAGGGTTCCGAGCAGTACTTC | CASSHLTRQGSEQYF | TRBV4-1 | NA | NA | TRBJ2-7
TGTGCCAGCAGCGTGGGACTACCAAACACCGGGGAGCTGTTTTTT | CASSVGLPNTGELFF | TRBV9 | NA | TRBD2 | TRBJ2-2
TGTGCCAGCAGTTTACTCGGAGAGGTGAACACTGAAGCTTTCTTT | CASSLLGEVNTEAFF | TRBV27 | few | NA | TRBJ1-1
TGTGCCAGCAGTTTAGTACAGGGAGACAATCAGCCCCAGCATTTT | CASSLVQGDNQPQHF | TRBV28 | few | NA | TRBJ1-5
TGTGCCAGCAGAACACCGCTACCGACAGGGATAGGGGCTAACTATGGCTACACCTTC | CASRTPLPTGIGANYGYTF | TRBV28 | NA | TRBD1 | TRBJ1-2
TGTGCCAGCAGTTCTCCGGGAACCGAAGCTTTCTTT | CASSSPGTEAFF | TRBV6-5 | once | NA | TRBJ1-1
TGTGCCAGCAGTCCCGGGACAACCAACACTGAAGCTTTCTTT | CASSPGTTNTEAFF | TRBV28 | NA | NA | TRBJ1-1
TGTGCCAGCAGGGGGGGGACGGGCTCACCCCTCCACTTT | CASRGGTGSPLHF | TRBV2 | NA | NA | TRBJ1-6
TGTGCCAGCAGCGTAGGCCACCGGGTATCAGTAAATGAGCAGTTCTTC | CASSVGHRVSVNEQFF | TRBV9 | NA | NA | TRBJ2-1
TGTGCCAGCAGCTTAGGTGGACAGTCCTACGAGCAGTACTTC | CASSLGGQSYEQYF | TRBV7-8 | NA | NA | TRBJ2-7
TGTGCCAGCAGCTTAGACATGAATGAGCAGTTCTTC | CASSLDMNEQFF | TRBV7-9 | NA | NA | TRBJ2-1
TGTGCCAGTAGTATGCCCCCCAGGGCGGATAGGCCCCAGCATTTT | CASSMPPRADRPQHF | TRBV19 | NA | NA | TRBJ1-5
TGTGCCACCAGTGGGGGGGGACTGAACACTGAAGCTTTCTTT | CATSGGGLNTEAFF | TRBV24-1 | NA | NA | TRBJ1-1
TGCAGCGTCCTTGGAGGGCTTGATAACTATGGCTACACCTTC | CSVLGGLDNYGYTF | TRBV29-1 | NA | NA | TRBJ1-2
TGCGCCAGCAGCTCCAAGTTCCAGGATCCTGGAAACACCATATATTTT | CASSSKFQDPGNTIYF | TRBV5-1 | NA | NA | TRBJ1-3
TGTGCCAGCAGCGTAGTGATGGGGGGCAATGAGCAGTTCTTC | CASSVVMGGNEQFF | TRBV9 | NA | NA | TRBJ2-1
TGCGCCAGCAGCCGACAGGGGGCATCTGGCTACACCTTC | CASSRQGASGYTF | TRBV4-3 | NA | TRBD1 | TRBJ1-2
TGTGCCACCAGCAGAGCAGGCGAAGCTTTCTTT | CATSRAGEAFF | TRBV15 | NA | NA | TRBJ1-1
TGTGCCAGCAGTTTTTACAGGGAAAATCAGCCCCAGCATTTT | CASSFYRENQPQHF | TRBV6-2/TRBV6-3 | NA | NA | TRBJ1-5
TGCAGCGTTGCATTGAACACTGAAGCTTTCTTT | CSVALNTEAFF | TRBV29-1 | once | NA | TRBJ1-1
TGTGCCAGCAGCTTGGCCCGGGACAGATGGTTTCAGCCCCAGCATTTT | CASSLARDRWFQPQHF | TRBV5-6 | NA | TRBD1 | TRBJ1-5
TGCGCCAGCAGCTTGCAGGGTGGGTCCTACGAGCAGTACTTC | CASSLQGGSYEQYF | TRBV5-1 | NA | NA | TRBJ2-7
TGCAGCGTTGTGGGACAGACGACCGATTTCTATGGCTACACCTTC | CSVVGQTTDFYGYTF | TRBV29-1 | NA | TRBD1 | TRBJ1-2
TGTGCCAGCAGGCCTCCGGGACTAGCGACAATTATTCAAGAGACCCAGTACTTC | CASRPPGLATIIQETQYF | TRBV6-2/TRBV6-3 | NA | TRBD2 | TRBJ2-5
TGTGCCAGCTCGCGGACCCCACTAAGGGGCTATAATTCACCCCTCCACTTT | CASSRTPLRGYNSPLHF | TRBV18 | NA | NA | TRBJ1-6
TGTGCCAGCAGCTTAGCCCCAGGGGGTGGCACTGAAGCTTTCTTT | CASSLAPGGGTEAFF | TRBV13 | NA | TRBD1 | TRBJ1-1
TGCGCCAGCAGCTTAGGGACTAGCGGGGGGGCAGAGACCCAGTACTTC | CASSLGTSGGAETQYF | TRBV5-1 | NA | TRBD2 | TRBJ2-5
TGTGCCAGCAGCTTACCAAAAGCGGGGGGAGAGACCCAGTACTTC | CASSLPKAGGETQYF | TRBV7-2 | NA | TRBD2 | TRBJ2-5
TGTGCCAGCAGCTTACTCGGTACAGGGAATCAGCCCCAGCATTTT | CASSLLGTGNQPQHF | TRBV27 | NA | NA | TRBJ1-5
TGTGCCAGCAGTTCAGGGGACCAACCCTATGGCTACACCTTC | CASSSGDQPYGYTF | TRBV2 | NA | NA | TRBJ1-2
TGTGCCAGCAGCGGCCAGACAGGGGACGAGCAGTACTTC | CASSGQTGDEQYF | TRBV7-2 | NA | TRBD1 | TRBJ2-7
TGTGCCAGCTCACCACGGAGGGGAGAGGGCCACCAAGAGACCCAGTACTTC | CASSPRRGEGHQETQYF | TRBV18 | once | NA | TRBJ2-5
TGTGCCAGCAGCCCTAGAGGGACTAGCGGGAGCAATGAGCAGTTCTTC | CASSPRGTSGSNEQFF | TRBV27 | NA | TRBD2 | TRBJ2-1
TGTGCCAGCCGGAATCGACAGGGGGCGATTGAAAAACTGTTTTTT | CASRNRQGAIEKLFF | TRBV25-1 | NA | TRBD1 | TRBJ1-4
TGTGCCAGCAGTTTCCTTGGGACAGTTATTCAGCCCCAGCATTTT | CASSFLGTVIQPQHF | TRBV28 | NA | TRBD1 | TRBJ1-5
TGTGCCAGCAGCCCCTCGGCGGGGGGGAACTATGGCTACACCTTC | CASSPSAGGNYGYTF | TRBV7-9 | once | NA | TRBJ1-2
TGTGCCAGCAGCTTCCACCATCGGGACACTATCTCTGGGGCCAACGTCCTGACTTTC | CASSFHHRDTISGANVLTF | TRBV7-3 | NA | NA | TRBJ2-6
TGTGCCAGCAGCCTGGGACAAGGGAGCCAGCCCCAGCATTTT | CASSLGQGSQPQHF | TRBV5-6 | NA | NA | TRBJ1-5
TGTGCCAGCAGCGTAGATGGGAGTATAGATACGCAGTATTTT | CASSVDGSIDTQYF | TRBV9 | NA | NA | TRBJ2-3
TGTGCCAGCAGAACTCGGGAATCCGGGGAGCTGTTTTTT | CASRTRESGELFF | TRBV7-2 | NA | NA | TRBJ2-2
TGTGCCAGCAGCCAAGTATGGGGACAGGGCGCTAACTATGGCTACACCTTC | CASSQVWGQGANYGYTF | TRBV14 | NA | TRBD1 | TRBJ1-2
TGTGCCAGCAGCGACGGACAGGGCGTGACAGATACGCAGTATTTT | CASSDGQGVTDTQYF | TRBV2 | NA | TRBD1 | TRBJ2-3
TGCGCCAGCAGCTTGTCATCGGGACAGGGGGATTTTGAGCAGTTCTTC | CASSLSSGQGDFEQFF | TRBV5-1 | NA | TRBD1 | TRBJ2-1
TGTGCCAGCAGCGTAGGGGCTAGCGGGACCACCGGGGAGCTGTTTTTT | CASSVGASGTTGELFF | TRBV9 | NA | TRBD2 | TRBJ2-2
TGTGCCAGCAGTCCTTCCCGGGGTCGGAATTCACCCCTCCACTTT | CASSPSRGRNSPLHF | TRBV28 | NA | NA | TRBJ1-6
TGCGCCAGCAGCTTCGGACAGGGGGACGAGCAGTACTTC | CASSFGQGDEQYF | TRBV5-1 | NA | TRBD1 | TRBJ2-7
TGTGCCAGCAGCCGGCCCGGGACTAGCGGGAGAAACTACGAGCAGTACTTC | CASSRPGTSGRNYEQYF | TRBV5-5 | NA | TRBD2 | TRBJ2-7
TGTGCCACCAGCAGACAAACAGGGCGCACAGATACGCAGTATTTT | CATSRQTGRTDTQYF | TRBV15 | NA | NA | TRBJ2-3
TGTGCCTGGATTCAGTATACAGGGGGAAGTGAAAAACTGTTTTTT | CAWIQYTGGSEKLFF | TRBV30 | once | TRBD1 | TRBJ1-4
TGTGCCAGCAGAGTCAGGGGGAGCTCCTACAATGAGCAGTTCTTC | CASRVRGSSYNEQFF | TRBV6-5 | NA | TRBD1 | TRBJ2-1
TGTGCCAGCAGTTTAACAGGGGGCGCAGAGACCCAGTACTTC | CASSLTGGAETQYF | TRBV28 | NA | TRBD1 | TRBJ2-5
TGTGCCAGCAGTTTAAGACAGGGCAACTATGGCTACACCTTC | CASSLRQGNYGYTF | TRBV27 | NA | TRBD1 | TRBJ1-2
TGTGCCAGCAGTTTGGCCCGAGCGGGGGGCGATGGCTACACCTTC | CASSLARAGGDGYTF | TRBV28 | once | NA | TRBJ1-2
TGTGCCAGCTCACCTGCTCACCCGGGAGGAGAGACCCAGTACTTC | CASSPAHPGGETQYF | TRBV18 | NA | TRBD2 | TRBJ2-5
TGTGCCAGCAGTATGGACAGGGTTTTAACAGATACGCAGTATTTT | CASSMDRVLTDTQYF | TRBV27 | once | TRBD1 | TRBJ2-3
TGTGCCAGCACCCACCTCTGGAGGGATTATGGCTACACCTTC | CASTHLWRDYGYTF | TRBV6-6 | NA | NA | TRBJ1-2
TGTGCCAGCAGCCGGAGCCCAAGAACCCCGGGACTAGCCCGGAATGAGCAGTTCTTC | CASSRSPRTPGLARNEQFF | TRBV3-1/TRBV3-2 | NA | TRBD2 | TRBJ2-1
TGTGCCAGCAGCCTCGGGACTAGCGGGAGGAAAGGCACCGGGGAGCTGTTTTTT | CASSLGTSGRKGTGELFF | TRBV12-1 | NA | NA | TRBJ2-2